Listed here are 29 T cell receptor beta chains from one sample, sequenced in a study of cytomegalovirus exposure and HLA in healthy donors. Assay: immunoSEQ multiplex PCR; the TCRdb copy retains only in-frame clones and omits some. The profile shows approximately 210,000 clones, roughly 88% of them singletons. Sequenced input: PBMCs. The receptor set was obtained from a woman under 30 in good health and CMV-seronegative.

Here the CDR3 DNA reads TGCGCCAGCCAGACTAGCGGGGGCATAGATACGCAGTATTTT. It codes for CASQTSGGIDTQYF. The rearrangement uses TRBV5-1 and TRBJ2-3, with TRBD2 identical over 12 bases. V was clipped by 7 bases and J by 5 bases; unmatched bases: 5. The CDR3 extends over 14 amino acids. CDR1 is SGHRS and CDR2 is YFSETQ in the germline V gene.

The V call is TRBV11-2, the J call TRBJ2-3; 9 nucleotides line up with TRBD1. V lost 1 base and J lost 4; bases outside the gene matches: 9. This CDR3 is built from 17 residues. In germline, CDR1 is SGHAT, CDR2 FQNNGV. CDR3 sequence (DNA): TGTGCCAGCAGCTTAGTATATCGGACAGGGGCCCCAGATACGCAGTATTTT. Its protein product is CASSLVYRTGAPDTQYF.

This sequence joins TRBV7-2 and TRBJ2-2; TRBD1 matches 7 bases. The CDR3 spans 14 residues. Germline trimming cut 7 bases from V and 1 base from J; bases unmatched to any gene: 3. Per the germline V gene, CDR1 is SGHTA and CDR2 is FQGNSA. The CDR3 region has the DNA TGTGCCAGCACAAGGGACAGGAACACCGGGGAGCTGTTTTTT. This codes for CASTRDRNTGELFF.

This chain connects TRBV7-9 to TRBJ1-4; possible D gene TRBD1, 6 bases. The V end lost 6 bases, the J end lost 2 bases, and 13 bases lay between the germline ends. Germline V lookup: CDR1 SEHNR, CDR2 FQNEAQ (reference sequence). The CDR3 has 15 residues. The CDR3 region is CASSPAGATNEKLFF. CDR3 sequence (DNA): TGTGCCAGCAGTCCTGCGGGGGCTACTAATGAAAAACTGTTTTTT. Full variable domain (outside the CDR3, taken from reference TRBV7-9 and TRBJ1-4): DTGVSQNPRHKITKRGQNVTFRCDPISEHNRLYWYRQTLGQGPEFLTYFQNEAQLEKSRLLSDRFSAERPKGSFSTLEIQRTEQGDSAMYLCASSPAGATNEKLFFGSGTQLSVL.

This chain connects TRBV7-9 to TRBJ2-1; 8 nucleotides match TRBD2. J was trimmed by 5 bases and V by 5 bases; bases with no gene match: 8. The CDR3 extends over 15 amino acids. In germline, CDR1 is SEHNR, CDR2 FQNEAQ (reference sequence). CDR3 amino acids: CASSNGLAGDNEQFF. CDR3 nucleotide sequence: TGTGCCAGCAGCAATGGACTAGCCGGAGACAATGAGCAGTTCTTC. Drawing the rest from reference TRBV7-9 and TRBJ2-1, the complete variable domain is DTGVSQNPRHKITKRGQNVTFRCDPISEHNRLYWYRQTLGQGPEFLTYFQNEAQLEKSRLLSDRFSAERPKGSFSTLEIQRTEQGDSAMYLCASSNGLAGDNEQFFGPGTRLTVL.

The CDR3 nucleotides read TGTGCCAGCAGTCCGACAGGGTATAATCAGCCCCAGCATTTT. Translated, it gives CASSPTGYNQPQHF. V usage is TRBV6-5 and J usage is TRBJ1-5; TRBD1 agrees at 7 bases. V was pared by 5 bases and J by 4 bases, with 5 bases of the junction left unmatched. This CDR3 has 14 residues. The germline CDR1 and CDR2 sequences are MNHEY and SVGAGI.

The V and J genes are TRBV6-5 and TRBJ1-2, with D hard to call. Trimming took off 4 bases at V and 8 bases at J, with 11 bases between the two ends. The CDR3 has 12 amino acids. Germline values: CDR1 MNHEY, CDR2 SVGAGI. CDR3 nucleotide sequence: TGTGCCAGCAGTTCTACAGTATCGGGCTACACCTTC. It is translated as CASSSTVSGYTF.

This clone was seen at least ten times. The chain employs TRBV4-2 and TRBJ2-7; TRBD2 aligns across 11 bases. The CDR3 contains 15 residues. V gave up 0 bases and J gave up 2 bases; unmatched junction bases: 0. Germline V gene lookup returns CDR1 LGHNA and CDR2 YNFKEQ. CDR3 in amino acids: CASSQETSGAYEQYF. The CDR3 bases are TGTGCCAGCAGCCAAGAGACTAGCGGGGCCTACGAGCAGTACTTC.

The chain joins TRBV30 to TRBJ1-1, with D maybe TRBD1 (5 bases). Per the germline V gene, CDR1 is GTSNPN and CDR2 is SVGIG (reference sequence). The CDR3 is 13 residues long. V was pared by 4 bases and J by 3 bases, with 12 bases between. CDR3 coding DNA: TGTGCCTGGACACGGGGGGGGTACACTGAAGCTTTCTTT. As protein: CAWTRGGYTEAFF.

This chain joins TRBV6-4 and TRBJ2-2, with TRBD2 matching 13 bases. Per the germline V gene, CDR1 is MRHNA and CDR2 is SNTAGT. V dropped 6 bases and J dropped 5; count of bases not matched to a gene: 3. There are 15 residues in the CDR3. The DNA for the CDR3 is TGTGCCAGCAGCCGGACTAGCGGGAGTACCGGGGAGCTGTTTTTT. It is translated as CASSRTSGSTGELFF.

This clone appeared once. The chain employs TRBV7-9 and TRBJ1-2; TRBD1 matches 12 bases. J lost 3 bases, V lost 2 bases, and 10 bases had no gene match. This CDR3 comprises 18 residues. The germline V gene has CDR1 SEHNR and CDR2 FQNEAQ (reference sequence). The CDR3 sequence is CASSLYGTGGSGDYGYTF. The CDR3 DNA sequence: TGTGCCAGCAGCTTATATGGGACAGGGGGCTCGGGAGACTATGGCTACACCTTC.

The chain is built from TRBV5-1 and TRBJ2-3, with D maybe TRBD1 (6 bases). Trimming removed 3 bases at V and 0 bases at J, with 20 bases between. The CDR3 extends over 18 amino acids. Germline V lookup: CDR1 SGHRS, CDR2 YFSETQ. CDR3 in amino acids: CASSSGLTGTLSTDTQYF. CDR3 DNA sequence: TGCGCCAGCAGCTCTGGTCTAACAGGGACCCTTAGCACAGATACGCAGTATTTT.

J is TRBJ1-1 and V is TRBV28; D is undetermined. The germline CDR1 and CDR2 sequences are MDHEN and SYDVKM. V was shortened by 8 bases and J by 11 bases, with 6 bases between the two germline ends. The CDR3 covers 8 residues. In nucleotides, the CDR3 is TGTGCCAGCGGAGACGCTTTCTTT. This codes for CASGDAFF.

The J gene is TRBJ2-7, the V gene TRBV11-2; 10 nucleotides agree with TRBD2. CDR3 length: 19 residues. The junction had 21 bases not matched to a gene; V was cut back by 5 bases and J by 5 bases. Germline V lookup: CDR1 SGHAT, CDR2 FQNNGV. CDR3 residues: CASSTITPRSSGRFHEQYF. The CDR3 DNA sequence: TGTGCCAGCAGCACGATCACCCCTCGTTCTAGCGGGAGATTCCACGAGCAGTACTTC.

V is TRBV18 and J is TRBJ2-7; 11 bases agree with TRBD1. After removal of 6 bases from V and 0 bases from J, the junction contained 13 bases not matched to a gene. The CDR3 runs to 18 residues. Germline V gives CDR1 KGHSH, CDR2 LQKENI. The CDR3 here is CASSLIGTGGGHSYEQYF. The DNA of the CDR3 is TGTGCCAGCTCTCTAATAGGGACAGGGGGAGGTCACTCCTACGAGCAGTACTTC.

The chain joins TRBV5-1 to TRBJ1-2; D is possibly TRBD1 (6 bases). This CDR3 is built from 15 residues. V shed 4 bases and J shed 8 bases, with 21 bases lying between them. Germline-derived CDR1 and CDR2 are SGHRS and YFSETQ. The DNA for the CDR3 is TGCGCCAGCAGCCCTTTATATGGGGGCGCGGACGGCTACACCTTC. Translated: CASSPLYGGADGYTF. The entire variable domain, with the rest obtained from reference TRBV5-1 and TRBJ1-2, is as follows: KAGVTQTPRYLIKTRGQQVTLSCSPISGHRSVSWYQQTPGQGLQFLFEYFSETQRNKGNFPGRFSGRQFSNSRSEMNVSTLELGDSALYLCASSPLYGGADGYTFGSGTRLTVV.

This sequence joins TRBV9 and TRBJ1-6, with D unclear. The V end was cut by 4 bases, the J end by 8 bases, with 7 bases between. Germline-derived CDR1 and CDR2 are SGDLS and YYNGEE. This CDR3 has 12 amino acids. The CDR3 loop is CASSPQDSPLHF. The CDR3 coding sequence is TGTGCCAGCAGCCCCCAGGATTCACCCCTCCACTTT.

This clone was recorded only once. The V gene is TRBV18, the J gene TRBJ1-1; possibly TRBD1 for D (5 bases). V was clipped by 5 bases and J by 4 bases, with 17 bases between them. Germline lookup yields CDR1 KGHSH and CDR2 LQKENI. The CDR3 is 15 amino acids. CDR3 bases: TGTGCCAGCTCAAGCGTGGGGGGAGAGGGCACTGAAGCTTTCTTT. Its protein is CASSSVGGEGTEAFF.

In this sample, this clone turned up a few times. The rearrangement links TRBV5-1 to TRBJ2-1; 16 positions agree with TRBD2. Germline lookup yields CDR1 SGHRS and CDR2 YFSETQ. CDR3 size: 21 residues. With 3 bases clipped from V and 2 bases from J, the junction kept 14 bases outside the gene matches. CDR3 in DNA: TGCGCCAGCAGCTACGTAACCCCGGGACTAGCGGGGGGGCCCGCCTACAATGAGCAGTTCTTC. Amino acid sequence: CASSYVTPGLAGGPAYNEQFF.

This chain uses TRBV5-1 with TRBJ1-2; 10 bases are shared with TRBD1. V lost 4 bases, J lost 8 bases, and 5 bases stayed unmatched. Germline V gene data show CDR1 as SGHRS and CDR2 as YFSETQ. The CDR3 loop spans 13 amino acids. The CDR3: CASSPDRGIGYTF. Written as DNA, the CDR3 is TGCGCCAGCAGCCCGGACAGGGGGATCGGCTACACCTTC. The variable domain in full, with the rest retrieved from reference TRBV5-1 and TRBJ1-2, is KAGVTQTPRYLIKTRGQQVTLSCSPISGHRSVSWYQQTPGQGLQFLFEYFSETQRNKGNFPGRFSGRQFSNSRSEMNVSTLELGDSALYLCASSPDRGIGYTFGSGTRLTVV.

The J gene is TRBJ2-5, the V gene TRBV6-1; a weak D match, TRBD1 (6 bases). The CDR3 length is 15 residues. Per germline, CDR1 MNHNS and CDR2 SASEGT. V lost 5 bases to trimming and J lost 1 base, with 14 bases between them. The CDR3 bases are TGTGCCAGCAGTCAACGACAGGCCACCCAAGAGACCCAGTACTTC. This sequence encodes CASSQRQATQETQYF.

This chain joins TRBV30 and TRBJ1-2; D not resolved. The CDR3 totals 14 residues. CDR1 and CDR2 from the germline V gene are GTSNPN and SVGIG (reference sequence). Between the trimmed V and J ends, which lost 3 bases and 4 bases, there was a span of 15 bases. The CDR3 bases are TGTGCCTGGAGGAGACTTCCCGATATCTATGGCTACACCTTC. This sequence encodes CAWRRLPDIYGYTF.

The rearrangement uses TRBV6-1 and TRBJ2-1; 11 bases fit TRBD2. Germline CDR1 is MNHNS and CDR2 is SASEGT. The length of the CDR3 is 14 residues. Trimming removed 6 bases from V and 8 bases from J; junction bases left unmatched: 6. The CDR3 region is CASSGTSGMYEQFF. The CDR3 coding sequence is TGTGCCAGCAGCGGGACTAGCGGTATGTATGAGCAGTTCTTC.

The rearrangement uses TRBV19 and TRBJ2-3, with TRBD1 identical over 10 bases. The trim removed 4 bases at V and 3 bases at J, leaving 4 bases unmatched. The CDR3 contains 15 residues. Germline V gene lookup returns CDR1 LNHDA and CDR2 SQIVND (reference sequence). The CDR3 is CASSNPGQGTDTQYF. The CDR3 DNA follows: TGTGCCAGTAGTAATCCGGGACAGGGGACAGATACGCAGTATTTT.

The chain employs TRBV5-1 and TRBJ1-4; 11 bases match TRBD1. CDR3 size: 19 residues. V was clipped by 5 bases and J by 2 bases; unmatched bases: 14. Germline V gene sequence: CDR1 SGHRS, CDR2 YFSETQ. CDR3 bases: TGCGCCAGCAGGGAAACCGGGACAGGGGGTTTTGGCACTAATGAAAAACTGTTTTTT. Encoded protein: CASRETGTGGFGTNEKLFF.

This clone appeared once. This chain joins TRBV19 and TRBJ1-5; D not resolved. The V gene lost 8 bases and the J gene lost 4 bases, with 15 bases spanning the gap. The CDR3 spans 14 residues. CDR1 is LNHDA and CDR2 is SQIVND in the germline V gene (reference sequence). CDR3 protein: CASSEQPINQPQHF. CDR3 nucleotides: TGTGCCAGTTCCGAACAGCCTATTAATCAGCCCCAGCATTTT.

The rearrangement links TRBV5-5 to TRBJ2-3; D may be TRBD1 (6 bases). This CDR3 contains 15 residues. With 2 bases removed from V and 6 bases from J, the gap between germline ends came to 16 bases. Germline CDR1 is SGHKS and CDR2 is YYEKEE (reference sequence). The CDR3 protein is CASSFGQSKQDTQYF. DNA of the CDR3: TGTGCCAGCAGCTTCGGACAGTCTAAGCAGGATACGCAGTATTTT.

The chain employs TRBV11-2 and TRBJ2-3, with 7 bases identical to TRBD2. The CDR3 loop spans 17 amino acids. From germline, CDR1 is SGHAT and CDR2 FQNNGV. V shed 0 bases and J 0 bases; nucleotides not matched to a gene: 6. The CDR3 DNA is TGTGCCAGCAGCTTAGAAATATCTAGCGGCAGCACAGATACGCAGTATTTT. The encoded protein is CASSLEISSGSTDTQYF.

The chain recombines TRBV6-5 with TRBJ1-1; possibly TRBD1 for D (5 bases). This CDR3 contains 14 residues. Germline CDR1 MNHEY, CDR2 SVGAGI. V was trimmed by 4 bases and J by 1 base, leaving 10 bases between them. CDR3 DNA: TGTGCCAGCAGTTTCCAGGGAGGGAACACTGAAGCTTTCTTT. Translation gives CASSFQGGNTEAFF.